One and the same sample provided the 10 T cell receptor beta chains below, sequenced in a study of T cells in Graves' hyperthyroidism and ophthalmopathy. Template material for amplifying TCR beta CDR3 regions consisted of RNA transcripts. The HTBI set primed first-round TCR CDR3 RT-PCR. TCRdb passed the multiplex PCR reads through MiXCR, listing each CDR3 protein once. The repertoire holds roughly 550,000 distinct CDR3 sequences, with approximately 16% as singletons. Sequencing was carried out using blood. These receptors were obtained from a woman in her 30s with Graves' ophthalmopathy.

With regard to this clonotype: The junction and the germline gene differ at one end; a read error may be behind it. V and J are TRBV12-3 or TRBV12-4 and TRBJ2-1; D might be TRBD2 (5 bases). The CDR3 has 13 amino acids. The CDR3 here is CASGLETYNEQFF. DNA for the CDR3: TGCGCCAGCGGTCTCGAAACATACAATGAGCAGTTCTTC.

The J gene is TRBJ2-2, the V gene TRBV9; D is possibly TRBD2 (6 bases). V was clipped by 4 bases and J by 6 bases, with 19 bases between them. Germline lookup yields CDR1 SGDLS and CDR2 YYNGEE. This CDR3 is 16 amino acids long. The chain's CDR3 is CASSPGRDPGPGELFF. The CDR3 DNA reads as TGTGCCAGCAGCCCCGGGCGGGACCCGGGTCCCGGGGAGCTGTTTTTT.

This clonotype came up many times. The chain is built from TRBV7-2 and TRBJ1-4; D is uncertain. The V end lost 5 bases, the J end lost 7 bases, and 14 bases lay between the germline ends. The CDR3 runs to 14 residues. Germline CDR1 reads SGHTA; CDR2 reads FQGNSA. In DNA form, the CDR3 reads TGTGCCAGCAGCGCGGTGGAATTGGGTGAAAAACTGTTTTTT. Its protein product is CASSAVELGEKLFF.

The gene calls are TRBV24-1 and TRBJ2-1, with a weak D call TRBD2 (5 bases). Germline assignment: CDR1 KGHDR and CDR2 SFDVKD. The CDR3 totals 14 residues. Trimming took 6 bases from V and 0 from J, leaving 8 bases between them. The DNA of the CDR3 is TGTGCCACCAGTCGCGAGGGCTCCTACAATGAGCAGTTCTTC. Translated: CATSREGSYNEQFF.

This clonotype was detected many times. The V and J genes are TRBV18 and TRBJ2-5; 10 bases agree with TRBD1. The CDR3 is 14 residues long. Germline V gene sequence: CDR1 KGHSH, CDR2 LQKENI. Trimming at V came to 3 bases and at J to 5 bases, leaving 3 bases not matched to a gene. This CDR3 reads CASSPGTGDETQYF. The DNA for the CDR3 is TGTGCCAGCTCACCCGGGACAGGGGATGAGACCCAGTACTTC. The full variable domain, rest sourced from reference TRBV18 and TRBJ2-5, is NAGVMQNPRHLVRRRGQEARLRCSPMKGHSHVYWYRQLPEEGLKFMVYLQKENIIDESGMPKERFSAEFPKEGPSILRIQQVVRGDSAAYFCASSPGTGDETQYFGPGTRLLVL.

This clonotype was counted ten times or more. The V and J genes are TRBV20-1 and TRBJ2-1, with TRBD2 matching over 13 bases. Germline V gives CDR1 DFQATT, CDR2 SNEGSKA (reference sequence). This CDR3 has 14 residues. V was pared by 4 bases and J by 7 bases, with 4 bases of the junction left unmatched. CDR3 amino acids: CSATGLAGENEQFF. The CDR3 coding sequence is TGCAGTGCTACAGGACTAGCGGGAGAGAATGAGCAGTTCTTC.

The chain uses TRBV7-2 and TRBJ1-2; TRBD1 might be the D (5 bases). Looked up from germline, CDR1 is SGHTA and CDR2 is FQGNSA. Trimming took 0 bases from V and 4 from J, leaving 9 bases between them. The CDR3 contains 14 residues. The CDR3 nucleotides are TGTGCCAGCAGCTTAGCTGGGGACCCCTATGGCTACACCTTC. It yields the protein CASSLAGDPYGYTF.

The CDR3 reads CASGLRSTDTQYF. In DNA, the CDR3 is TGTGCTAGTGGTTTAAGGTCCACAGATACGCAGTATTTT. The V and J genes are TRBV12-5 and TRBJ2-3; D call uncertain. This CDR3 is 13 amino acids long. With 3 bases removed from V and 2 bases from J, the gap between germline ends came to 6 bases. The germline V gene encodes CDR1 LGHNT and CDR2 FRNRAP.

The table lists this clonotype with many counts. The CDR3 region is CASLLQSRSTDTQYF. The CDR3 nucleotides are TGTGCCAGCCTTCTTCAGAGTAGGAGCACAGATACGCAGTATTTT. V usage is TRBV7-2 and J usage is TRBJ2-3; no definite D call. This CDR3 is 15 amino acids long. CDR1 is SGHTA and CDR2 is FQGNSA in the germline V gene. Trimming pared 8 bases from V and 0 bases from J, leaving 15 bases between.

The J gene is TRBJ2-1, the V gene TRBV7-9, with 13 nucleotides matching TRBD2. The length of the CDR3 is 16 residues. Germline V gene sequence: CDR1 SEHNR, CDR2 FQNEAQ (reference sequence). V gave up 5 bases and J gave up 4 bases; unmatched junction bases: 5. CDR3 nucleotide sequence: TGTGCCAGCAGCCACCTACTAGCGGGAGGGTACAATGAGCAGTTCTTC. Its protein is CASSHLLAGGYNEQFF.